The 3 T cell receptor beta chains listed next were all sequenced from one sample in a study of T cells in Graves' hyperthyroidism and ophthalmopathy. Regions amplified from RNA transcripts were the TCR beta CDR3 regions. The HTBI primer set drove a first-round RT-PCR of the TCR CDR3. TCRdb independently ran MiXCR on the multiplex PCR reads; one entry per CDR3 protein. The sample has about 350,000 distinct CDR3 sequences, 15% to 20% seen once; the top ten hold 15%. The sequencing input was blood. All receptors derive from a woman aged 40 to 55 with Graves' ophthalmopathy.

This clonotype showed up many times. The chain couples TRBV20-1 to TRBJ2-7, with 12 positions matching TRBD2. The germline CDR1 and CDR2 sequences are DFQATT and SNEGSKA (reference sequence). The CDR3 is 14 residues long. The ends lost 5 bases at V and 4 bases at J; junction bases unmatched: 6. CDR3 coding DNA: TGCAGTGCTGCGACTAGCGGGAGACTGTACGAGCAGTACTTC. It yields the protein CSAATSGRLYEQYF.

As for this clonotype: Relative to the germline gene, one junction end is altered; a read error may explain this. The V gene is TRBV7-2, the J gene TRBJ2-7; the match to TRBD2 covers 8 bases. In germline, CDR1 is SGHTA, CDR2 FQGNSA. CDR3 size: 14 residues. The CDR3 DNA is TGTGTCAGCAGCTTAAGCGGGAGAGGGGACGAGCAGTACTTC. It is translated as CVSSLSGRGDEQYF.

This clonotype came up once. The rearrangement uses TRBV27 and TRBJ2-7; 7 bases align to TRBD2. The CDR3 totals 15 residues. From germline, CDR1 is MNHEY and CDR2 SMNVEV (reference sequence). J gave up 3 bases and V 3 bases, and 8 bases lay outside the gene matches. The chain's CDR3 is CASSFLGTTLYEQYF. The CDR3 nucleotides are TGTGCCAGCAGTTTTCTCGGGACTACCCTCTACGAGCAGTACTTC.